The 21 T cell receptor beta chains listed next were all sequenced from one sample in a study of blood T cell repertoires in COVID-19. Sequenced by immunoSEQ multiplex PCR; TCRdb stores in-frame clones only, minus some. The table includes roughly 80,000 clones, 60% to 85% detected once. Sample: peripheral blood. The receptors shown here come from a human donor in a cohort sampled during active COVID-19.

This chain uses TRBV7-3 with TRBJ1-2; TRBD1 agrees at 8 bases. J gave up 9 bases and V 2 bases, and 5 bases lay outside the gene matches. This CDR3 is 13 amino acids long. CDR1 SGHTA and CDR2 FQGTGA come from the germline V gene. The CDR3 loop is CASSLDGTGRYTF. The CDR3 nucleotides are TGTGCCAGCAGCTTAGACGGGACAGGCCGCTACACCTTC.

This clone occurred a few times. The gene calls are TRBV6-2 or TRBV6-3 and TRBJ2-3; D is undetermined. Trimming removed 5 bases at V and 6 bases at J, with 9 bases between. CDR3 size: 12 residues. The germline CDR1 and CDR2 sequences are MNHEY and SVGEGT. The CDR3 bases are TGTGCCAGCAGTGCCCAAGAGGATACGCAGTATTTT. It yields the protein CASSAQEDTQYF.

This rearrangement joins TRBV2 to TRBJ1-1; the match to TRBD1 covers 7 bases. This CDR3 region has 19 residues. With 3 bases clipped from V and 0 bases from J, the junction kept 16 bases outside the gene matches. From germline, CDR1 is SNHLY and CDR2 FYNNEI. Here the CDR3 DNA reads TGTGCCAGCAGTGAGGGCGGGACAGCCCATTTAATCATGAACACTGAAGCTTTCTTT. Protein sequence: CASSEGGTAHLIMNTEAFF.

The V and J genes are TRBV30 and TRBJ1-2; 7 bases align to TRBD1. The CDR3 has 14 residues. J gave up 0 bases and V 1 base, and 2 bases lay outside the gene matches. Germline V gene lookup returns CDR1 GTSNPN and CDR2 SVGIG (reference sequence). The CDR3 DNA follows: TGTGCCTGGAGTGCCGGGACAGCTAACTATGGCTACACCTTC. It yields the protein CAWSAGTANYGYTF. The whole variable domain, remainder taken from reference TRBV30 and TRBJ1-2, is SQTIHQWPATLVQPVGSPLSLECTVEGTSNPNLYWYRQAAGRGLQLLFYSVGIGQISSEVPQNLSASRPQDRQFILSSKKLLLSDSGFYLCAWSAGTANYGYTFGSGTRLTVV.

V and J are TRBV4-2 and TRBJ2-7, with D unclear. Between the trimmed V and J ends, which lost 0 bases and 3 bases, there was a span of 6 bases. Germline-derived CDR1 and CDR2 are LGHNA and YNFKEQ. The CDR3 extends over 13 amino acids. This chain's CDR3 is CASSQDPRYEQYF. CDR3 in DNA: TGTGCCAGCAGCCAAGATCCGCGCTACGAGCAGTACTTC.

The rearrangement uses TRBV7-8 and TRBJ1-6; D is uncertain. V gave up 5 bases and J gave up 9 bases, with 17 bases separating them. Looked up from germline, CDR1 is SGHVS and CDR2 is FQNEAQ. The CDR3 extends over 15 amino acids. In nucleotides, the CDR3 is TGTGCCAGCAGCCTAAGGGCGGGGTCGAGTTCACCCCTCCACTTT. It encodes CASSLRAGSSSPLHF.

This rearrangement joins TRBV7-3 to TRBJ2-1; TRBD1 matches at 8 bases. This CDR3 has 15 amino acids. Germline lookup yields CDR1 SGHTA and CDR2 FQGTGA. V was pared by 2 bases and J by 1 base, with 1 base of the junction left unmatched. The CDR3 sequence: CASSLYRGSYNEQFF. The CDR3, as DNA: TGTGCCAGCAGCTTATACAGGGGGTCCTACAATGAGCAGTTCTTC. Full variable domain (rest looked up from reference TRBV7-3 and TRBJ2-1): GAGVSQTPSNKVTEKGKYVELRCDPISGHTALYWYRQSLGQGPEFLIYFQGTGAADDSGLPNDRFFAVRPEGSVSTLKIQRTERGDSAVYLCASSLYRGSYNEQFFGPGTRLTVL.

As DNA, the CDR3 is TGTGCCAGCAGCTTCCTACTAAACGGTTCACCCCTCCACTTT. Its translation is CASSFLLNGSPLHF. V is TRBV7-8 and J is TRBJ1-6; D is ambiguous. Germline V gene sequence: CDR1 SGHVS, CDR2 FQNEAQ. This CDR3 is built from 14 residues. The ends were cut back, 3 bases at V and 9 bases at J, with 12 bases in the middle.

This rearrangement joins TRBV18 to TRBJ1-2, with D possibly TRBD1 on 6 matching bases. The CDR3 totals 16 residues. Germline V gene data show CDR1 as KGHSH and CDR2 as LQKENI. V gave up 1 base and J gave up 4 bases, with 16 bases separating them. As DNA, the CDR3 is TGTGCCAGCTCACCACAGGGGGACATAATCCCCTATGGCTACACCTTC. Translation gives CASSPQGDIIPYGYTF.

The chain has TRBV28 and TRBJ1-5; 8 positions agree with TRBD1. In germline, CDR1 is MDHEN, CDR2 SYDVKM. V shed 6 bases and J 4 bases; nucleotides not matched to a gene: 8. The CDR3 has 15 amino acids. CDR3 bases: TGTGCCAGCAGACGCTTCACAGGGGGGAATCAGCCCCAGCATTTT. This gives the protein CASRRFTGGNQPQHF.

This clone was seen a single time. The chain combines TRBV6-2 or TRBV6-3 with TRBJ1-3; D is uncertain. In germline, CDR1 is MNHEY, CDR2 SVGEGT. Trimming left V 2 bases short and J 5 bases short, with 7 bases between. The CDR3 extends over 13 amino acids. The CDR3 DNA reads TGTGCCAGCAGTTACCCCGGGAGAAACACCATATATTTT. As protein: CASSYPGRNTIYF.

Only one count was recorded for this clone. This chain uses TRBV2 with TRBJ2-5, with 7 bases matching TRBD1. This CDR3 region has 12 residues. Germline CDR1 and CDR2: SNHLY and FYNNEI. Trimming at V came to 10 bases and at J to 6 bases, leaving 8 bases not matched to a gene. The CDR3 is CATLTGSKTQYF. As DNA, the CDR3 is TGTGCCACCTTGACAGGGTCGAAGACCCAGTACTTC.

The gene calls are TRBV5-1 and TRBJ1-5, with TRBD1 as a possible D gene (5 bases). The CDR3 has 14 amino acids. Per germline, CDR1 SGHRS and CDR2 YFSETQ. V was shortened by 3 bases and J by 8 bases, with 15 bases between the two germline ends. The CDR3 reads CASSYGVGLEPQHF. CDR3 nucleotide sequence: TGCGCCAGCAGCTACGGCGTGGGGCTGGAGCCCCAGCATTTT.

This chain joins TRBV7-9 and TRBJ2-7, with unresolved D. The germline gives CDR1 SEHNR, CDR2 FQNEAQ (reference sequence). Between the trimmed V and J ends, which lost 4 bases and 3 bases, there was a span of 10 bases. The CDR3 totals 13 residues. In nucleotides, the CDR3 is TGTGCCAGCAGCTCCTCTATCTTCTACGAGCAGTACTTC. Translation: CASSSSIFYEQYF.

CDR3 nucleotide sequence: TGTGCCAGCAGAACCCTCGGCGGAGGGTACTATGGCTACACCTTC. Protein sequence: CASRTLGGGYYGYTF. The V gene is TRBV6-6, the J gene TRBJ1-2; D gene uncertain. Trimming removed 6 bases from V and 3 bases from J, with 17 bases in between. This CDR3 is built from 15 residues. Germline lookup yields CDR1 MNHNY and CDR2 SVGAGI (reference sequence).

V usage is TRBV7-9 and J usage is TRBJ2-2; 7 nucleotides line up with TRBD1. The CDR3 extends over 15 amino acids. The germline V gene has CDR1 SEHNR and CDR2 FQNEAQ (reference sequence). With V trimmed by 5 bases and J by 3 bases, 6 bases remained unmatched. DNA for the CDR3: TGTGCCAGCAGCCCCCGGGACAGATACACCGGGGAGCTGTTTTTT. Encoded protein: CASSPRDRYTGELFF.

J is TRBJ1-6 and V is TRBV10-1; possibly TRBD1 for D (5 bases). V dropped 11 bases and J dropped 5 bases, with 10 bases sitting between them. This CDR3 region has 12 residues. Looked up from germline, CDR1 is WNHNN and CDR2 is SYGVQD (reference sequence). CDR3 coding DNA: TGCGCCCAAGGACAAAATAATTCACCCCTCCACTTT. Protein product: CAQGQNNSPLHF.

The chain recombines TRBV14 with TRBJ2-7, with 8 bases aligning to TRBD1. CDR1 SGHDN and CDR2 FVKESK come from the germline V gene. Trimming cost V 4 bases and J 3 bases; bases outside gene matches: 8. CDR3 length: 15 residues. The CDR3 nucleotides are TGTGCCAGCAGCCCGCTTGGACAGGGCCTCTACGAGCAGTACTTC. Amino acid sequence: CASSPLGQGLYEQYF.

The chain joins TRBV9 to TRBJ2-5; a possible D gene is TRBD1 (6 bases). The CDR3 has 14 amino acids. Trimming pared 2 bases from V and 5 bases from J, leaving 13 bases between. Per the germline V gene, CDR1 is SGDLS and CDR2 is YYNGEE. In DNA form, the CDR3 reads TGTGCCAGCAGCGTCACAGGGAGCCAGGAGACCCAGTACTTC. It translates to CASSVTGSQETQYF.

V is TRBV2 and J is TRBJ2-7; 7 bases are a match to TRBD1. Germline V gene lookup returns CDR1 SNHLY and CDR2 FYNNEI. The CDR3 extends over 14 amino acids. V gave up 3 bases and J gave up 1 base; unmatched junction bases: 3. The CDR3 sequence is CASSDQGESYEQYF. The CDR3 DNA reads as TGTGCCAGCAGTGATCAGGGGGAGTCCTACGAGCAGTACTTC.

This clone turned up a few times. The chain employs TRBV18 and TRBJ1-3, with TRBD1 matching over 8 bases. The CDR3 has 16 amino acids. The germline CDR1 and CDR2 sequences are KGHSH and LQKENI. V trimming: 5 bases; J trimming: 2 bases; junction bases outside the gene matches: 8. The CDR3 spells CASSGATTGAGNTIYF. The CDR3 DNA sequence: TGTGCCAGCTCAGGAGCGACGACAGGGGCTGGAAACACCATATATTTT.